The clone carrying this TCR beta chain has just a few counts. Trimming cost V 5 bases and J 4 bases, with 11 bases left between them. This CDR3 has 13 amino acids. In germline, CDR1 is SGHVS, CDR2 FQNEAQ. This specimen comes from a study of blood T cell repertoires in COVID-19. As for the study in general: Both acute and convalescent COVID-19 samples were obtained from the United States, Italy and Spain.

Sequencing was performed with immunoSEQ multiplex PCR; in TCRdb, only in-frame clones are kept and a portion is missing. Of fewer than 200,000 clones listed, less than 90% were seen once; the top ten hold under 10%. This receptor was obtained from a woman between 65 and 79 years old with COVID-19, enrolled during active disease. The gene calls are TRBV7-8 and TRBJ1-1; no reliable D call. Material for sequencing was peripheral blood. CDR3 loop: CASSNRVATEAFF. The CDR3 DNA is TGTGCCAGCAGCAATCGGGTGGCCACTGAAGCTTTCTTT.